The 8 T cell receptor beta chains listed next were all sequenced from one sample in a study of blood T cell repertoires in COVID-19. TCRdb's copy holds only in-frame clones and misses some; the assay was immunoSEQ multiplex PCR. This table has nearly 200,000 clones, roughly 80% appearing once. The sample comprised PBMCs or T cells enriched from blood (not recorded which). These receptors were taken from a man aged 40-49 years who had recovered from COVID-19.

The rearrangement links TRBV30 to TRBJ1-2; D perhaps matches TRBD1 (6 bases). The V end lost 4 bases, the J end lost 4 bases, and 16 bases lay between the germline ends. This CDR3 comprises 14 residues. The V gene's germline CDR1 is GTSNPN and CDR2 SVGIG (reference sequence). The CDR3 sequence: CAWKKQGVGYGYTF. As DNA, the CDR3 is TGTGCCTGGAAGAAACAGGGCGTCGGCTATGGCTACACCTTC.

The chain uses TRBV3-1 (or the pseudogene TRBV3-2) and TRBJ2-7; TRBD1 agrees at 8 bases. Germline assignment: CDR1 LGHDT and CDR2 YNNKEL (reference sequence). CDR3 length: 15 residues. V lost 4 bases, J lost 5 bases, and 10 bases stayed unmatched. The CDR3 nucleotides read TGTGCCAGCAGCCCCGAGGGCAGGGGGCGCGACGAGCAGTACTTC. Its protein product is CASSPEGRGRDEQYF.

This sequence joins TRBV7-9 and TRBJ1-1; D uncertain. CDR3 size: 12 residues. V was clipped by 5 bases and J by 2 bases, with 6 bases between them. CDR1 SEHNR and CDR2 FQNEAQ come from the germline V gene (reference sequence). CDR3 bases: TGTGCCAGCAGCCCGTCCAACACTGAAGCTTTCTTT. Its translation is CASSPSNTEAFF.

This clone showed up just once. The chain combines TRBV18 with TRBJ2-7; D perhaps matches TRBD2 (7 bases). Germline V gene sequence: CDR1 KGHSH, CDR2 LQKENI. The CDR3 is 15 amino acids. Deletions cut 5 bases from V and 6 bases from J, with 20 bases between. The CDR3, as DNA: TGTGCCAGCTCAACAAACACCCGGGGGGCGGGCGAGCAGTACTTC. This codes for CASSTNTRGAGEQYF.

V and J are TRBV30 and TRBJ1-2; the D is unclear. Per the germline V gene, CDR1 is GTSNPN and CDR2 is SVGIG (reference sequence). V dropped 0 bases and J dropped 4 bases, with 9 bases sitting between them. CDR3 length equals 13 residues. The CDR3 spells CAWSVSLGYGYTF. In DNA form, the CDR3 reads TGTGCCTGGAGTGTTAGCCTGGGCTATGGCTACACCTTC.

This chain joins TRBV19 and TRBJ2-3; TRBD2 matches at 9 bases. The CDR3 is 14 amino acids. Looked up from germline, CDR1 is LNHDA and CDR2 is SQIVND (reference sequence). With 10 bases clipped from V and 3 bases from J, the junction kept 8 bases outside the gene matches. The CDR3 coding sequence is TGTGCCACTAGACTAGCGGTGACAACAGATACGCAGTATTTT. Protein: CATRLAVTTDTQYF.

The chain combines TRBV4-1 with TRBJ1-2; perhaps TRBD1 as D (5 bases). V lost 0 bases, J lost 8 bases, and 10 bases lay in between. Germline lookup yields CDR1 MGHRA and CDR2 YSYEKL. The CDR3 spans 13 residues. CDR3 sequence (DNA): TGCGCCAGCAGCCAAGATTGGCAGGGCGGCTACACCTTC. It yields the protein CASSQDWQGGYTF.

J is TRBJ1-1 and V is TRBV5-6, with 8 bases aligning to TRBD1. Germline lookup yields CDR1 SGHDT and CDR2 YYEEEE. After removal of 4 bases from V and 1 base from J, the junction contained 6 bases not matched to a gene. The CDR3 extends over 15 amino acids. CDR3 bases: TGTGCCAGCAGCGGACTGGACAGGGCGAACACTGAAGCTTTCTTT. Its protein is CASSGLDRANTEAFF.